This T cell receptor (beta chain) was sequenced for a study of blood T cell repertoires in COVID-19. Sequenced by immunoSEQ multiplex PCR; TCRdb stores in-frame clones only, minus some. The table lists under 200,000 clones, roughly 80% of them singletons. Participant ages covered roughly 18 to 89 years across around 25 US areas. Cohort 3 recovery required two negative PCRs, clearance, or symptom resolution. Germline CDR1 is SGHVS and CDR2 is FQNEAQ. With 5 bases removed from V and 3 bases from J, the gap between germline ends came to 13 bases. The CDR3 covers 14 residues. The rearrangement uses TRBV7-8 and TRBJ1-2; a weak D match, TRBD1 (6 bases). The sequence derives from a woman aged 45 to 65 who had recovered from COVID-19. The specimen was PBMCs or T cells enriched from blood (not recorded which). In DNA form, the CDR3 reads TGTGCCAGCAGCGGGCAGGGGATTTACTATGGCTACACCTTC. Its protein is CASSGQGIYYGYTF. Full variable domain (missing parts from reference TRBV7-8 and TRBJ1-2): GAGVSQSPRYKVAKRGQDVALRCDPISGHVSLFWYQQALGQGPEFLTYFQNEAQLDKSGLPSDRFFAERPEGSVSTLKIQRTQQEDSAVYLCASSGQGIYYGYTFGSGTRLTVV.